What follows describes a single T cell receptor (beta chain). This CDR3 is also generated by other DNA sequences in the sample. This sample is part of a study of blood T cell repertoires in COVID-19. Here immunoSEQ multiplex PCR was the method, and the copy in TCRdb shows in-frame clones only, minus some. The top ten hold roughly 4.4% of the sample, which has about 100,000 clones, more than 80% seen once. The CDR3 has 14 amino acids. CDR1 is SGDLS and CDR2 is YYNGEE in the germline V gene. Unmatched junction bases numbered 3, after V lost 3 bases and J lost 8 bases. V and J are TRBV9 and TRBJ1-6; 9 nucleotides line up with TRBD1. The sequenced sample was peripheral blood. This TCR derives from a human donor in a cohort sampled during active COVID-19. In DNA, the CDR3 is TGTGCCAGCAGCGCGGGACAGGGTGATTCACCCCTCCACTTT. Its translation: CASSAGQGDSPLHF.